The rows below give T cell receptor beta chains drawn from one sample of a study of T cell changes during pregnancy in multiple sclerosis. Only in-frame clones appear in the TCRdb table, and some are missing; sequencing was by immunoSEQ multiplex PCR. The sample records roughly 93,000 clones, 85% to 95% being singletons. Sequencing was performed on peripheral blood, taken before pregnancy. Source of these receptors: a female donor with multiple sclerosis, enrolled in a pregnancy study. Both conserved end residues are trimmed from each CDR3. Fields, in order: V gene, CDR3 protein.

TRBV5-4	ASSSATSGSLDTEAF
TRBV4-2	ASSQDLETPLH
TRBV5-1	ASSLDGGGEQF
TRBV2	ASSLAGGNQPQH
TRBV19	ASSIETGTRTVVGTQY
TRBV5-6	ASSLALAGTGDEQF
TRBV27	ASILRGAFTDTQY
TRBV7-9	ASSFERGSQF
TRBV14	ASSQKLGQGYT
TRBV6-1	ASSTRRLDFGEQF
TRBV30	ACKGAGELF
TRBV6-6	ASSYYPGSTDTQY
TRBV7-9	ASTLPGRPSYGYT
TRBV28	ASSFQGQENTGELF
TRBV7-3	ASSLMGQGHNEQF
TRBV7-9	ASTPGTDDLEKLF
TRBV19	ASSPWTASGSGEQY
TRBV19	ASTAGTGYGEQY
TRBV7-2	ASSPGQGGQPQH
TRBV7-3	ASSSFSGLLGGDNEQF
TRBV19	ASSRQAPLLAGHSYEQY
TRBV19	ASSIQVDYEQY
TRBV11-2	ASSLDPGTGRQPQH
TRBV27	ASSLTRGRPGETQY
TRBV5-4	ASSSRGGFVDGYT
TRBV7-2	ASSLVEGSSGNTIY
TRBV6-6	ASSRDRAGYT
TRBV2	ASSGPFRLLAKNIQY
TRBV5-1	ASSLGQLGTEAF